The next 29 T cell receptor beta chains were all read from a single sample in a study of shared clonotypes between healthy human individuals. Data came from immunoSEQ multiplex PCR; TCRdb stores just in-frame clones and leaves some out. The sample shows 1.4 million to 1.5 million clones, 95% to 97% of them seen only once. Source material: naive CD4+ T cells sorted from blood. Described subset: CD45RA+ positively selected. Every receptor here comes from a man aged 25-45 years in good health.

CDR3 coding DNA: TGTGCCAGCAGTACCCAGACAGGGGTAGGAGATACGCAGTATTTT. Translating it yields CASSTQTGVGDTQYF. The rearrangement joins TRBV2 to TRBJ2-3, with 8 bases fitting TRBD1. Trimming took 5 bases from V and 5 from J; bases not matched to a gene: 9. This CDR3 contains 15 residues. Germline CDR1 reads SNHLY; CDR2 reads FYNNEI.

The CDR3 region has the DNA TGTGCCAGCTCACCACCCAGGGGGGCTACTCGCGAGCAGTACTTC. This translates into CASSPPRGATREQYF. The chain joins TRBV18 to TRBJ2-7; weak D call: TRBD1 (7 bases). The CDR3 length is 15 residues. CDR1 KGHSH and CDR2 LQKENI come from the germline V gene. Deletions cut 0 bases from V and 6 bases from J, with 15 bases between.

This clone was seen a single time. This CDR3 is also generated by other DNA sequences in the sample. CDR3 region: CASSAETGTFYGYTF. CDR3 in DNA: TGTGCCAGCAGTGCGGAAACAGGGACCTTTTACGGCTACACCTTC. V usage is TRBV6-4 and J usage is TRBJ1-2; possible D gene TRBD1, 6 bases. CDR1 is MRHNA and CDR2 is SNTAGT in the germline V gene. The germline V and J ends were trimmed by 4 bases and 8 bases, with 20 bases remaining between them. The CDR3 is 15 amino acids.

The gene calls are TRBV29-1 and TRBJ2-1; 13 bases are shared with TRBD2. The CDR3 is made up of 14 amino acids. V shed 5 bases, J shed 8 bases, and the junction held 6 bases outside the gene matches. Germline V lookup: CDR1 SQVTM, CDR2 ANQGSEA. The CDR3, as DNA: TGCAGCGTTCGGACTAGCGGGAGAGGCGATGAGCAGTTCTTC. Its protein is CSVRTSGRGDEQFF.

This chain uses TRBV7-8 with TRBJ2-7; the D is unclear. CDR1 is SGHVS and CDR2 is FQNEAQ in the germline V gene. The CDR3 has 15 residues. Trimming took 1 base from V and 6 from J, leaving 16 bases between them. The CDR3 nucleotides are TGTGCCAGCAGCTTAGTCGGTGGCTCCCCCCTCGAGCAGTACTTC. Its protein is CASSLVGGSPLEQYF.

The chain couples TRBV7-7 to TRBJ1-1; D not resolved. The CDR3 is 13 residues long. Looked up from germline, CDR1 is SSHAT and CDR2 is FNYEAQ (reference sequence). Trimming took 3 bases from V and 4 from J, leaving 9 bases between them. Here the CDR3 reads CASSLRRGTEAFF. CDR3 in DNA: TGTGCCAGCAGCTTGCGTCGGGGCACTGAAGCTTTCTTT.

The chain couples TRBV5-4 to TRBJ1-1, with 8 bases fitting TRBD1. The germline gives CDR1 SGHNT, CDR2 YYREEE (reference sequence). The ends lost 1 base at V and 0 bases at J; junction bases unmatched: 5. CDR3 length equals 16 residues. CDR3 protein: CASSLSPGGMNTEAFF. The CDR3 DNA sequence: TGTGCCAGCAGCTTGTCTCCAGGGGGCATGAACACTGAAGCTTTCTTT.

V gene TRBV25-1 combines with J gene TRBJ2-5; D gene uncertain. Germline-derived CDR1 and CDR2 are MGHDK and SYGVNS. Trimming left V 3 bases short and J 2 bases short, with 13 bases between. The CDR3 runs 15 residues. CDR3 nucleotides: TGTGCCAGCAGTGATATGGGGTTTGGGCAAGAGACCCAGTACTTC. Protein: CASSDMGFGQETQYF.

In this sample, this clone turned up once. J is TRBJ1-5 and V is TRBV19, with no clear D. Germline loops: CDR1 LNHDA, CDR2 SQIVND (reference sequence). Trimming took off 10 bases at V and 0 bases at J, with 13 bases between the two ends. The CDR3 runs to 14 residues. The CDR3 is CATARRDSNQPQHF. CDR3 sequence (DNA): TGTGCCACAGCACGGAGAGATAGCAATCAGCCCCAGCATTTT.

The V gene is TRBV19, the J gene TRBJ1-1; D gene ambiguous. V gave up 6 bases and J gave up 0 bases, with 14 bases separating them. Germline V CDR1 and CDR2: LNHDA, SQIVND (reference sequence). There are 15 residues in the CDR3. The CDR3, as DNA: TGTGCCAGTAGCGCAAGGTGGCAGTTGAACACTGAAGCTTTCTTT. This gives the protein CASSARWQLNTEAFF.

Only one count was recorded for this clone. CDR3 sequence: CASRTSGGRNTGELFF. The CDR3 DNA sequence: TGTGCCAGCAGAACTAGCGGCGGGAGGAATACCGGGGAGCTGTTTTTT. This chain uses TRBV11-2 with TRBJ2-2; 8 bases are a match to TRBD2. V lost 6 bases, J lost 5 bases, and 11 bases stayed unmatched. CDR1 is SGHAT, CDR2 FQNNGV, per germline. This CDR3 comprises 16 residues.

The V and J genes are TRBV19 and TRBJ1-5; 11 bases map to TRBD1. CDR3 length equals 16 residues. Germline trimming cut 9 bases from V and 5 bases from J; bases unmatched to any gene: 12. Germline loops: CDR1 LNHDA, CDR2 SQIVND (reference sequence). CDR3 loop: CASQPGQGVVDQPQHF. In DNA form, the CDR3 reads TGTGCCAGCCAACCGGGACAGGGGGTCGTCGATCAGCCCCAGCATTTT.

CDR3 sequence (DNA): TGTGCCAGCAGCACAACCGGGACAGGGAACTATGGCTACACCTTC. It is translated as CASSTTGTGNYGYTF. The chain uses TRBV5-6 and TRBJ1-2; 9 bases map to TRBD1. The germline gives CDR1 SGHDT, CDR2 YYEEEE. CDR3 size: 15 residues. The V gene end was trimmed by 4 bases and the J gene end by 2 bases; junction bases not matched to a gene: 6.

V gene TRBV7-2 combines with J gene TRBJ1-1; D is ambiguous. The ends were cut back, 2 bases at V and 5 bases at J, with 12 bases in the middle. The germline CDR1 and CDR2 sequences are SGHTA and FQGNSA. This CDR3 has 14 amino acids. CDR3 region: CASSLRWGNTEAFF. DNA of the CDR3: TGTGCCAGCAGCTTAAGATGGGGTAATACTGAAGCTTTCTTT.

The chain carries TRBV19 and TRBJ1-5, with D unresolved. The CDR3 spans 16 residues. V was cut by 5 bases and J by 7 bases, with 21 bases left in between. Germline CDR1 and CDR2: LNHDA and SQIVND (reference sequence). DNA for the CDR3: TGTGCCAGTAGTCACATAGACAACCAGAGGCGGCAGCCCCAGCATTTT. This translates into CASSHIDNQRRQPQHF.

The rearrangement links TRBV25-1 to TRBJ1-3; D uncertain. Germline CDR1 is MGHDK and CDR2 is SYGVNS. Deletions cut 5 bases from V and 3 bases from J, with 2 bases between. The CDR3 runs 11 residues. The CDR3 reads CASSFGNTIYF. CDR3 coding DNA: TGTGCCAGCAGTTTTGGAAACACCATATATTTT.

The chain couples TRBV9 to TRBJ2-3, with D possibly called TRBD1 or TRBD2 (6 bases each). The CDR3 runs to 18 residues. Deletions cut 0 bases from V and 0 bases from J, with 17 bases between. CDR1 SGDLS and CDR2 YYNGEE come from the germline V gene. The CDR3 bases are TGTGCCAGCAGCGTAGAACTAGTGGGGGGCCGGAGCACAGATACGCAGTATTTT. Protein: CASSVELVGGRSTDTQYF.

The chain combines TRBV6-5 with TRBJ1-1; no reliable D call. Trimming cost V 7 bases and J 8 bases, with 17 bases left between them. The germline V gene has CDR1 MNHEY and CDR2 SVGAGI. This CDR3 is 13 amino acids long. For the CDR3, the DNA is TGTGCCAGCAAAAAAAATCCTGCAGCAGAAGCTTTCTTT. Translating gives CASKKNPAAEAFF.

CDR3 region: CASSPRARVDEQFF. CDR3 sequence (DNA): TGTGCCAGCAGCCCCCGGGCCCGGGTCGATGAGCAGTTCTTC. The chain uses TRBV7-9 and TRBJ2-1; D not certain. V was shortened by 5 bases and J by 8 bases, with 16 bases between the two germline ends. CDR1 is SEHNR, CDR2 FQNEAQ, per germline (reference sequence). This CDR3 is 14 amino acids long.

The V gene is TRBV2, the J gene TRBJ2-2; no clear D gene. Germline CDR1 is SNHLY and CDR2 is FYNNEI. This CDR3 has 15 residues. Trimming removed 2 bases from V and 3 bases from J, with 10 bases in between. CDR3 region: CASSERQMYTGELFF. In DNA, the CDR3 is TGTGCCAGCAGTGAACGGCAGATGTACACCGGGGAGCTGTTTTTT.

The rearrangement uses TRBV9 and TRBJ2-3, with D possibly being TRBD1 (6 bases). Germline CDR1 is SGDLS and CDR2 is YYNGEE. The CDR3 has 14 amino acids. Trimming took 0 bases from V and 5 from J, leaving 10 bases between them. The CDR3 nucleotides read TGTGCCAGCAGCGTAGATGGGGGCGGAGATACGCAGTATTTT. It encodes CASSVDGGGDTQYF.

Only a few counts were recorded for this clone. V usage is TRBV10-1 and J usage is TRBJ2-2; D is unresolved. The germline V gene encodes CDR1 WNHNN and CDR2 SYGVQD (reference sequence). The V end lost 0 bases, the J end lost 9 bases, and 8 bases lay between the germline ends. This CDR3 is 13 amino acids long. Here the CDR3 reads CASSESLQRELFF. The CDR3 bases are TGCGCCAGCAGTGAGTCACTCCAGAGGGAGCTGTTTTTT.

The chain carries TRBV6-5 and TRBJ2-7, with D uncertain. CDR3 length: 16 amino acids. Germline V CDR1 and CDR2: MNHEY, SVGAGI. V was pared by 0 bases and J by 3 bases, with 15 bases between. CDR3 region: CASSYSELTARYEQYF. The CDR3 DNA reads as TGTGCCAGCAGTTACTCGGAACTCACAGCTCGCTACGAGCAGTACTTC.

J is TRBJ2-2 and V is TRBV5-1; D is undetermined. The length of the CDR3 is 11 residues. CDR1 and CDR2 from the germline V gene are SGHRS and YFSETQ. V gave up 5 bases and J gave up 3 bases, with 2 bases separating them. CDR3 bases: TGCGCCAGCAGTTACACCGGGGAGCTGTTTTTT. Protein: CASSYTGELFF.

The rearrangement links TRBV28 to TRBJ2-1, with TRBD2 identical over 7 bases. The CDR3 is 13 residues long. Per the germline V gene, CDR1 is MDHEN and CDR2 is SYDVKM. The ends lost 8 bases at V and 3 bases at J; junction bases unmatched: 4. The CDR3 region is CASALAVYNEQFF. CDR3 nucleotides: TGTGCCAGCGCCCTAGCGGTCTACAATGAGCAGTTCTTC. The whole variable domain, filled in from reference TRBV28 and TRBJ2-1, reads DVKVTQSSRYLVKRTGEKVFLECVQDMDHENMFWYRQDPGLGLRLIYFSYDVKMKEKGDIPEGYSVSREKKERFSLILESASTNQTSMYLCASALAVYNEQFFGPGTRLTVL.

The J gene is TRBJ1-2, the V gene TRBV28; D is unresolved. With 5 bases removed from V and 3 bases from J, the gap between germline ends came to 7 bases. This CDR3 has 12 residues. The V gene's germline CDR1 is MDHEN and CDR2 SYDVKM. The CDR3 region has the DNA TGTGCCAGCAGTGACCTCCACTATGGCTACACCTTC. It codes for CASSDLHYGYTF.

The chain has TRBV19 and TRBJ1-3; TRBD1 might be the D (5 bases). The CDR3 sequence is 14 residues long. Trimming left V 5 bases short and J 2 bases short, with 10 bases between. In germline, CDR1 is LNHDA, CDR2 SQIVND (reference sequence). The CDR3 sequence is CASSLGTTGNTIYF. CDR3 in DNA: TGTGCCAGTAGTCTCGGGACGACTGGAAACACCATATATTTT.

J is TRBJ2-7 and V is TRBV6-1; a weak D match, TRBD1 (6 bases). Trimming shortened V by 4 bases and J by 2 bases, and 12 bases separated the two germline ends. CDR3 size: 14 residues. Germline V gene sequence: CDR1 MNHNS, CDR2 SASEGT. The CDR3: CASSASGTTYEQYF. CDR3 sequence (DNA): TGTGCCAGCAGTGCCTCCGGGACAACCTACGAGCAGTACTTC.

Points on this clone: Other DNA sequences from this sample encode an identical CDR3 as well. The chain has TRBV7-2 and TRBJ2-5, with D unclear. CDR1 is SGHTA and CDR2 is FQGNSA in the germline V gene. CDR3 length: 11 residues. Trimming stripped 5 bases from V and 5 bases from J, with 6 bases between. This chain's CDR3 is CASSTRETQYF. In DNA form, the CDR3 reads TGTGCCAGCAGCACCAGGGAGACCCAGTACTTC.